These T cell receptor beta chains were read from a single sample in a study of untreated major depressive disorder. Profiling relied on immunoSEQ multiplex PCR, and the TCRdb table lists in-frame clones only, not all of them. The data contain 25,000 to 30,000 clones, roughly nine tenths of them singletons. The sample was CD4+ T cells from PBMCs. The receptors shown here come from a woman younger than 45 with major depressive disorder. The CDR3 runs from the conserved cysteine through the conserved F or W. The D gene is left open where the match is weak. Not all rows give a size; the values are once, few, many and, for expanded clones, a class.

V gene	J gene	D gene	clone size	CDR3 protein	CDR3 DNA
TRBV7-2	TRBJ1-1	TRBD1	NA	CASSLTATGFTEAFF	TGTGCCAGCAGCTTAACCGCGACAGGGTTTACTGAAGCTTTCTTT
TRBV4-2	TRBJ2-4	TRBD1	once	CASQRGSRTGGVSKNIQYF	TGTGCCAGCCAAAGGGGGTCTAGGACAGGGGGAGTTTCCAAAAACATTCAGTACTTC
TRBV6-6	TRBJ1-1	TRBD1	NA	CASRADRDTEAFF	TGTGCCAGCAGGGCAGACAGGGACACTGAAGCTTTCTTT
TRBV14	TRBJ2-3	NA	NA	CASSFTGPTDTQYF	TGTGCCAGCAGCTTTACCGGCCCGACAGATACGCAGTATTTT
TRBV27	TRBJ2-3	NA	NA	CASSFRQGKNTQYF	TGTGCCAGCAGTTTCCGCCAGGGGAAAAATACGCAGTATTTT
TRBV29-1	TRBJ2-7	NA	NA	CSVVEGYYEQYF	TGCAGCGTTGTAGAGGGGTACTACGAGCAGTACTTC
TRBV11-2	TRBJ1-2	NA	NA	CASSLSFRAPYGYTF	TGTGCCAGCAGCTTATCTTTCAGGGCCCCCTATGGCTACACCTTC
TRBV4-1	TRBJ2-7	TRBD2	NA	CASSQDLAGGSHEQYF	TGCGCCAGCAGCCAAGACCTAGCGGGAGGTAGTCACGAGCAGTACTTC
TRBV5-1	TRBJ1-4	NA	NA	CASSLGDRRHNKLFF	TGCGCCAGCAGCTTGGGGGATCGCCGGCACAATAAACTGTTTTTT
TRBV5-4	TRBJ2-3	NA	NA	CASSLRESSTDTQYF	TGTGCCAGCAGCTTGCGCGAGTCTAGCACAGATACGCAGTATTTT
TRBV29-1	TRBJ1-2	NA	NA	CSVAILGADYGYTF	TGCAGCGTAGCAATTTTGGGGGCGGACTATGGCTACACCTTC
TRBV2	TRBJ1-2	NA	once	CASSPGVGGYTF	TGTGCCAGCAGCCCCGGGGTCGGTGGCTACACCTTC
TRBV18	TRBJ1-2	TRBD1	NA	CASSPTTGGMYGYTF	TGTGCCAGCTCACCGACTACAGGGGGCATGTATGGCTACACCTTC
TRBV4-3	TRBJ1-3	NA	NA	CASSQEVTSSGNTIYF	TGCGCCAGCAGCCAAGAAGTAACGTCCTCTGGAAACACCATATATTTT
TRBV6-5	TRBJ2-7	NA	NA	CASSRKQQTYEQYF	TGTGCCAGCAGTCGAAAACAGCAAACCTACGAGCAGTACTTC
TRBV28	TRBJ2-5	NA	once	CASSTPLGGHLQETQYF	TGTGCCAGCAGCACCCCCCTGGGCGGGCACCTCCAAGAGACCCAGTACTTC
TRBV29-1	TRBJ1-1	NA	NA	CSVRQSLNTEAFF	TGCAGCGTTAGACAGTCCCTGAACACTGAAGCTTTCTTT